The rows below give T cell receptor beta chains drawn from one sample of a study of blood T cells in healthy people across ages. Each CDR3 protein gets one entry after TCRdb re-called the 5' RACE reads with MiXCR. Among hundreds of thousands of distinct CDR3 sequences listed, 27% were seen once. Specimen: blood. Receptors were obtained from a woman aged 70-85 years in good health. The CDR3 runs from the conserved cysteine through the conserved F or W. D genes are given only for firm matches. Rows give clone size only sometimes, using once, few, many, or a class for an expanded clone.

d_call: -; j_call: TRBJ1-4; v_call: TRBV7-2; clone_size: few; cdr3_nt: TGTGCCAGCAGCAAAGGAACAGGGAAGAATGAAAAACTGTTTTTT; cdr3_aa: CASSKGTGKNEKLFF
d_call: TRBD2; j_call: TRBJ2-1; v_call: TRBV9; clone_size: -; cdr3_nt: TGTGCCAGCAGCGTAGATCCTAGCGGGGTCAATGAGCAGTTCTTC; cdr3_aa: CASSVDPSGVNEQFF
d_call: TRBD1; j_call: TRBJ2-7; v_call: TRBV20-1; clone_size: -; cdr3_nt: TGCAGTGCTGGACCAGCTGGACAGGGGGTCTACGAGCAGTACTTC; cdr3_aa: CSAGPAGQGVYEQYF
d_call: TRBD2; j_call: TRBJ2-5; v_call: TRBV28; clone_size: few; cdr3_nt: TGTGCCAGCAGTTTATCAACTAGCGGGAGGCTTGAAGAGACCCAGTACTTC; cdr3_aa: CASSLSTSGRLEETQYF
d_call: -; j_call: TRBJ2-1; v_call: TRBV7-9; clone_size: -; cdr3_nt: TGTGCCAGCAGCTACCAGGGGAACCCCTACAATGAGCAGTTCTTC; cdr3_aa: CASSYQGNPYNEQFF
d_call: -; j_call: TRBJ1-1; v_call: TRBV12-3/TRBV12-4; clone_size: few; cdr3_nt: TGTGCCAGCAGAACACAGGGTAAGACTGAAGCTTTCTTT; cdr3_aa: CASRTQGKTEAFF
d_call: -; j_call: TRBJ2-1; v_call: TRBV6-4; clone_size: many; cdr3_nt: TGTGCCAGCAGTGATTCGCAGGATCGGAATGAGCAGTTCTTC; cdr3_aa: CASSDSQDRNEQFF
d_call: TRBD1; j_call: TRBJ1-1; v_call: TRBV7-3; clone_size: -; cdr3_nt: TGTGCCAGCAGCTTCGGGACAGGGGAACCCACTGAAGCTTTCTTT; cdr3_aa: CASSFGTGEPTEAFF
d_call: -; j_call: TRBJ2-4; v_call: TRBV15; clone_size: -; cdr3_nt: TGTGCCACCAGCAGAGTAGGAGCAGGGAAGACCAAAAACATTCAGTACTTC; cdr3_aa: CATSRVGAGKTKNIQYF
d_call: -; j_call: TRBJ2-5; v_call: TRBV20-1; clone_size: -; cdr3_nt: TGCAGTGCTAGAGTTCGGCGTTCCCTACGGGAGACCCAGTACTTC; cdr3_aa: CSARVRRSLRETQYF
d_call: TRBD2; j_call: TRBJ2-1; v_call: TRBV5-1; clone_size: -; cdr3_nt: TGCGCCAGCAGCACCGGCGGGGGGTCCTACAATGAGCAGTTCTTC; cdr3_aa: CASSTGGGSYNEQFF
d_call: TRBD2; j_call: TRBJ2-1; v_call: TRBV5-1; clone_size: -; cdr3_nt: TGCGCCAGCAGCTTGGGACTAGCGGGAGTATACGAGCAGTTCTTC; cdr3_aa: CASSLGLAGVYEQFF
d_call: -; j_call: TRBJ2-5; v_call: TRBV5-5; clone_size: few; cdr3_nt: TGTGCCAGCAGCCAACAGTCTGGCCCGGAGACCCAGTACTTC; cdr3_aa: CASSQQSGPETQYF
d_call: -; j_call: TRBJ2-7; v_call: TRBV7-2; clone_size: few; cdr3_nt: TGTGCCAGCAGCTTTATGGTCGGGGGCTACGAGCAGTACTTC; cdr3_aa: CASSFMVGGYEQYF
d_call: -; j_call: TRBJ1-1; v_call: TRBV10-3; clone_size: few; cdr3_nt: TGTGCCATCAGTGCGGTTGAAAACACTGAAGCTTTCTTT; cdr3_aa: CAISAVENTEAFF
d_call: -; j_call: TRBJ2-7; v_call: TRBV6-2/TRBV6-3; clone_size: -; cdr3_nt: TGTGCCAGCAGTCTTATATCCTGGACTATGGGACTCTACGAGCAGTACTTC; cdr3_aa: CASSLISWTMGLYEQYF
d_call: TRBD1; j_call: TRBJ2-7; v_call: TRBV18; clone_size: -; cdr3_nt: TGTGCCAGCTCACCAGGAAGACAGGGCTACGAGCAGTACTTC; cdr3_aa: CASSPGRQGYEQYF
d_call: TRBD1; j_call: TRBJ1-1; v_call: TRBV7-2; clone_size: -; cdr3_nt: TGTGCCAGCAGCTTAGCGAACAGGGGAAGTGCTGAAGCTTTCTTT; cdr3_aa: CASSLANRGSAEAFF
d_call: TRBD2; j_call: TRBJ2-1; v_call: TRBV7-3; clone_size: -; cdr3_nt: TGTGCCAGCAGCTTAACGTCCTCCCTTATGGCGGGAGGGCGTGGCTCCTACAATGAGCAGTTCTTC; cdr3_aa: CASSLTSSLMAGGRGSYNEQFF
d_call: -; j_call: TRBJ1-2; v_call: TRBV20-1; clone_size: few; cdr3_nt: TGCAGTGCTGGTACAGATCGCTATGGCTACACCTTC; cdr3_aa: CSAGTDRYGYTF
d_call: -; j_call: TRBJ2-1; v_call: TRBV7-9; clone_size: -; cdr3_nt: TGTGCCAGCAGCTCCCAAGTTTTAGTCTCCTACAATGAGCAGTTCTTC; cdr3_aa: CASSSQVLVSYNEQFF